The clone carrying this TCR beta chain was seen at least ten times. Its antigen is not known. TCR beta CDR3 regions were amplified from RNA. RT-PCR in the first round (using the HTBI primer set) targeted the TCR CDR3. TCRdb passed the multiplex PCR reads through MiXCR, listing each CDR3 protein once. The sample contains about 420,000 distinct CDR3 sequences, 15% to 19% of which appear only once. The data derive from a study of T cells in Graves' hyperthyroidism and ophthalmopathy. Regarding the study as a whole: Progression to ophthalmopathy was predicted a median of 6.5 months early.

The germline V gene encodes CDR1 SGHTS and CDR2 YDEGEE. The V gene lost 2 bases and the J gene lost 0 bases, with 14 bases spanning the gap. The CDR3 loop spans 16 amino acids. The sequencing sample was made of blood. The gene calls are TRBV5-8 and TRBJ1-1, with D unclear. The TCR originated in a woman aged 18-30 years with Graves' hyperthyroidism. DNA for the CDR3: TGTGCCAGCAGCTTCAGAAGAGCGGTCATGAACACTGAAGCTTTCTTT. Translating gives CASSFRRAVMNTEAFF. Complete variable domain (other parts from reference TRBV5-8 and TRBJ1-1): EAGVTQSPTHLIKTRGQQATLRCSPISGHTSVYWYQQALGLGLQFLLWYDEGEERNRGNFPPRFSGRQFPNYSSELNVNALELEDSALYLCASSFRRAVMNTEAFFGQGTRLTVV.